Listed here are 22 T cell receptor beta chains from one sample, sequenced in a study of response to subunit inactivated influenza vaccine. TCRdb reanalysed the RT-PCR reads using MiXCR and keeps one entry per CDR3 protein. The sample contains 450,000 to 600,000 distinct CDR3 sequences, 16% of which appear only once. Sequencing was performed on CD4+ T cells sorted from PBMCs, taken approximately 25 months after vaccination. These receptors all come from a man between 50 and 70 years old who received an inactivated influenza vaccine.

This clonotype was detected only a few times. The CDR3 nucleotides read TGCAGTGCTAGAAAGGGGGGACACGATAGCAATCAGCCCCAGCATTTT. This gives the protein CSARKGGHDSNQPQHF. V gene TRBV20-1 combines with J gene TRBJ1-5; D may be TRBD1 (6 bases). The CDR3 sequence is 16 residues long. Germline loops: CDR1 DFQATT, CDR2 SNEGSKA (reference sequence). Trimming removed 2 bases from V and 0 bases from J, with 14 bases in between.

This clonotype was observed a handful of times. The chain links TRBV3-1 to TRBJ2-4; D could derive from TRBD1 or TRBD2 (5 bases each). The CDR3 runs to 17 residues. CDR1 is LGHDT and CDR2 is YNNKEL in the germline V gene (reference sequence). Here the CDR3 DNA reads TGTACCCGCAGCCCGGGACCCCTAAAACGGGCCAAAAACATTCAGTACTTC. It encodes CTRSPGPLKRAKNIQYF. The variable domain in full, completed from reference TRBV3-1 and TRBJ2-4, reads DTAVSQTPKYLVTQMGNDKSIKCEQNLGHDTMYWYKQDSKKFLKIMFSYNNKELIINETVPNRFSPKSPDKAHLNLHINSLELGDSAVYFCTRSPGPLKRAKNIQYFGAGTRLSVL.

This clonotype was seen more than once but under ten times. The chain links TRBV11-3 to TRBJ2-1; the match to TRBD1 covers 9 bases. This CDR3 spans 15 amino acids. Germline trimming cut 5 bases from V and 4 bases from J; bases unmatched to any gene: 6. Germline CDR1 and CDR2: SGHNT and YENEEA. The CDR3 spells CASSPRQGGYNEQFF. Written as DNA, the CDR3 is TGTGCCAGCAGCCCTAGACAGGGGGGTTACAATGAGCAGTTCTTC.

There are a few counts of this clonotype. This rearrangement joins TRBV7-6 to TRBJ2-5; 10 nucleotides line up with TRBD1. Germline CDR1 reads SGHVS; CDR2 reads FNYEAQ. V trimming: 1 base; J trimming: 5 bases; junction bases outside the gene matches: 7. The CDR3 extends over 16 amino acids. The CDR3 bases are TGTGCCAGCAGCTTAGGGAGGACAGGGGGTCAGGAGACCCAGTACTTC. This gives the protein CASSLGRTGGQETQYF.

The chain carries TRBV3-1 and TRBJ2-7, with TRBD1 matching 8 bases. This CDR3 contains 16 residues. Germline lookup yields CDR1 LGHDT and CDR2 YNNKEL (reference sequence). V shed 6 bases and J 0 bases; nucleotides not matched to a gene: 10. CDR3 in amino acids: CASSRTGFGSSYEQYF. The DNA for the CDR3 is TGTGCCAGCAGTCGGACAGGGTTTGGCAGCTCCTACGAGCAGTACTTC.

This rearrangement joins TRBV7-6 to TRBJ2-3; 9 bases line up with TRBD2. V lost 5 bases, J lost 1 base, and 7 bases stayed unmatched. This CDR3 has 16 residues. Looked up from germline, CDR1 is SGHVS and CDR2 is FNYEAQ. CDR3 sequence (DNA): TGTGCCAGCAGCATTAGCGGGGGAGGACGCACAGATACGCAGTATTTT. Translation gives CASSISGGGRTDTQYF.

This clonotype has more than one count but fewer than ten. The V call is TRBV3-1, the J call TRBJ2-3, with 10 bases aligning to TRBD1. V shed 4 bases and J 8 bases; nucleotides not matched to a gene: 9. The germline gives CDR1 LGHDT, CDR2 YNNKEL (reference sequence). The length of the CDR3 is 15 residues. CDR3 protein: CASSPSRDRGGTQYF. CDR3 DNA sequence: TGTGCCAGCAGCCCGTCCCGGGACAGGGGCGGTACGCAGTATTTT.

The chain uses TRBV7-9 and TRBJ2-1; D is undetermined. Trimming removed 5 bases from V and 4 bases from J, with 15 bases in between. The CDR3 runs 15 residues. Looked up from germline, CDR1 is SEHNR and CDR2 is FQNEAQ (reference sequence). The CDR3 nucleotides are TGTGCCAGCAGCCATTCCCGGTTTGGTTACAATGAGCAGTTCTTC. Its protein is CASSHSRFGYNEQFF.

This clonotype was seen more than once but under ten times. The rearrangement joins TRBV5-1 to TRBJ2-3, with D unresolved. Per the germline V gene, CDR1 is SGHRS and CDR2 is YFSETQ. This CDR3 has 14 amino acids. With 4 bases removed from V and 1 base from J, the gap between germline ends came to 10 bases. CDR3 in amino acids: CASSKDAGTDTQYF. The CDR3 DNA reads as TGCGCCAGCAGCAAGGACGCTGGCACAGATACGCAGTATTTT. Full variable domain (rest looked up from reference TRBV5-1 and TRBJ2-3): KAGVTQTPRYLIKTRGQQVTLSCSPISGHRSVSWYQQTPGQGLQFLFEYFSETQRNKGNFPGRFSGRQFSNSRSEMNVSTLELGDSALYLCASSKDAGTDTQYFGPGTRLTVL.

The rearrangement uses TRBV5-1 and TRBJ2-1; TRBD1 aligns across 9 bases. Germline CDR1 SGHRS, CDR2 YFSETQ. J gave up 0 bases and V 6 bases, and 13 bases lay outside the gene matches. This CDR3 has 18 amino acids. The DNA for the CDR3 is TGCGCCAGCAACTGGCGGGGGACAGGGACCAGCTCCTACAATGAGCAGTTCTTC. This gives the protein CASNWRGTGTSSYNEQFF.

This sequence joins TRBV4-1 and TRBJ1-1; 7 positions match TRBD1. Looked up from germline, CDR1 is MGHRA and CDR2 is YSYEKL. This CDR3 comprises 15 residues. With 3 bases clipped from V and 4 bases from J, the junction kept 8 bases outside the gene matches. The CDR3, as DNA: TGCGCCAGCAGCCAGGACAGGCCCTGGGCCACTGAAGCTTTCTTT. Translation gives CASSQDRPWATEAFF.

The chain has TRBV4-2 and TRBJ2-7; 8 bases are a match to TRBD2. Germline loops: CDR1 LGHNA, CDR2 YNFKEQ. The CDR3 loop spans 15 amino acids. V gave up 1 base and J gave up 2 bases; unmatched junction bases: 4. CDR3 coding DNA: TGTGCCAGCAGCCAAGGTCCAGCGGGAGCCTACGAGCAGTACTTC. Its translation is CASSQGPAGAYEQYF.

The chain couples TRBV7-9 to TRBJ1-6; TRBD1 is a possible D gene (6 bases). Germline lookup yields CDR1 SEHNR and CDR2 FQNEAQ (reference sequence). Trimming removed 6 bases from V and 13 bases from J, with 19 bases in between. The CDR3 spans 14 residues. CDR3 sequence: CASRPTGNLFPLHF. The CDR3 region has the DNA TGTGCCAGCAGGCCGACAGGAAATCTTTTTCCCCTCCACTTT. Supplemented by reference TRBV7-9 and TRBJ1-6, the full variable domain reads DTGVSQNPRHKITKRGQNVTFRCDPISEHNRLYWYRQTLGQGPEFLTYFQNEAQLEKSRLLSDRFSAERPKGSFSTLEIQRTEQGDSAMYLCASRPTGNLFPLHFGNGTRLTVT.

V is TRBV2 and J is TRBJ1-5; a possible D gene is TRBD1 (6 bases). V lost 7 bases to trimming and J lost 7 bases, with 14 bases between them. In germline, CDR1 is SNHLY, CDR2 FYNNEI. This CDR3 is 13 amino acids long. For the CDR3, the DNA is TGTGCCAGCATGGGGGGCGAGGAACAGCCCCAGCATTTT. Protein: CASMGGEEQPQHF.

On this clonotype itself: The junction departs from germline at one end; a sequencing error may be responsible. The chain is built from TRBV20-1 and TRBJ2-1; 11 bases fit TRBD2. The germline CDR1 and CDR2 sequences are DFQATT and SNEGSKA (reference sequence). The CDR3 runs to 16 residues. CDR3 loop: CSARIRGTSGLSEQFF. Written as DNA, the CDR3 is TGCAGTGCTAGGATCCGAGGGACTAGCGGCCTCAGTGAGCAGTTTTTC.

This clonotype has ten or more counts. This chain uses TRBV5-1 with TRBJ1-1; D might be TRBD1 (5 bases). V was pared by 2 bases and J by 6 bases, with 14 bases between. CDR1 SGHRS and CDR2 YFSETQ come from the germline V gene. This CDR3 contains 14 residues. CDR3: CASSFSQGGAEAFF. DNA of the CDR3: TGCGCCAGCAGCTTCAGCCAGGGAGGTGCTGAAGCTTTCTTT.

The chain joins TRBV18 to TRBJ2-7; weak D call: TRBD2 (6 bases). Germline V gives CDR1 KGHSH, CDR2 LQKENI. V gave up 4 bases and J gave up 6 bases, with 16 bases separating them. This CDR3 is 14 amino acids long. CDR3 in amino acids: CASSRAERGGEQYF. The DNA of the CDR3 is TGTGCCAGCTCACGAGCGGAGAGGGGAGGCGAGCAGTACTTC. The full variable domain, rest sourced from reference TRBV18 and TRBJ2-7, is NAGVMQNPRHLVRRRGQEARLRCSPMKGHSHVYWYRQLPEEGLKFMVYLQKENIIDESGMPKERFSAEFPKEGPSILRIQQVVRGDSAAYFCASSRAERGGEQYFGPGTRLTVT.

This clonotype has at least ten counts. The chain joins TRBV28 to TRBJ1-4; a weak D match, TRBD1 (5 bases). CDR1 and CDR2 (germline): MDHEN, SYDVKM. Trimming shortened V by 7 bases and J by 0 bases, and 15 bases separated the two germline ends. The CDR3 loop spans 16 amino acids. CDR3: CASNPPGGTTNEKLFF. The CDR3 coding sequence is TGTGCCAGCAACCCGCCGGGGGGGACAACTAATGAAAAACTGTTTTTT.

Only a few counts were recorded for this clonotype. V is TRBV3-1 and J is TRBJ2-7, with TRBD2 matching 9 bases. After removal of 4 bases from V and 0 bases from J, the junction contained 4 bases not matched to a gene. The CDR3 covers 15 residues. Germline CDR1 and CDR2: LGHDT and YNNKEL (reference sequence). CDR3: CASSLLAGVSYEQYF. CDR3 coding DNA: TGTGCCAGCAGCCTCTTAGCGGGGGTCTCCTACGAGCAGTACTTC.

This chain joins TRBV10-3 and TRBJ1-4; 8 bases match TRBD1. V lost 10 bases, J lost 2 bases, and 6 bases stayed unmatched. CDR1 is ENHRY, CDR2 SYGVKD, per germline. The CDR3 totals 14 residues. The CDR3 DNA follows: TGTGCCACGAGGACAGGGACGACTAATGAAAAACTGTTTTTT. Translating gives CATRTGTTNEKLFF.

The chain recombines TRBV20-1 with TRBJ2-7; no definite D call. The CDR3 is 11 residues long. Germline CDR1 and CDR2: DFQATT and SNEGSKA (reference sequence). The V gene lost 7 bases and the J gene lost 6 bases, with 13 bases spanning the gap. The CDR3 reads CSVTIRGEQYF. CDR3 nucleotides: TGCAGTGTGACAATTCGAGGCGAGCAGTACTTC.

The chain combines TRBV18 with TRBJ1-5; the match to TRBD1 covers 7 bases. The CDR3 sequence is 13 residues long. Losses at the gene ends were 5 bases for V and 9 bases for J; bases not matched to a gene: 7. Germline loops: CDR1 KGHSH, CDR2 LQKENI. The CDR3 reads CASSRDSERPQHF. As DNA, the CDR3 is TGTGCCAGCTCAAGGGACAGCGAAAGGCCCCAGCATTTT. Combining the CDR3 with reference TRBV18 and TRBJ1-5 gives the whole variable domain NAGVMQNPRHLVRRRGQEARLRCSPMKGHSHVYWYRQLPEEGLKFMVYLQKENIIDESGMPKERFSAEFPKEGPSILRIQQVVRGDSAAYFCASSRDSERPQHFGDGTRLSIL.